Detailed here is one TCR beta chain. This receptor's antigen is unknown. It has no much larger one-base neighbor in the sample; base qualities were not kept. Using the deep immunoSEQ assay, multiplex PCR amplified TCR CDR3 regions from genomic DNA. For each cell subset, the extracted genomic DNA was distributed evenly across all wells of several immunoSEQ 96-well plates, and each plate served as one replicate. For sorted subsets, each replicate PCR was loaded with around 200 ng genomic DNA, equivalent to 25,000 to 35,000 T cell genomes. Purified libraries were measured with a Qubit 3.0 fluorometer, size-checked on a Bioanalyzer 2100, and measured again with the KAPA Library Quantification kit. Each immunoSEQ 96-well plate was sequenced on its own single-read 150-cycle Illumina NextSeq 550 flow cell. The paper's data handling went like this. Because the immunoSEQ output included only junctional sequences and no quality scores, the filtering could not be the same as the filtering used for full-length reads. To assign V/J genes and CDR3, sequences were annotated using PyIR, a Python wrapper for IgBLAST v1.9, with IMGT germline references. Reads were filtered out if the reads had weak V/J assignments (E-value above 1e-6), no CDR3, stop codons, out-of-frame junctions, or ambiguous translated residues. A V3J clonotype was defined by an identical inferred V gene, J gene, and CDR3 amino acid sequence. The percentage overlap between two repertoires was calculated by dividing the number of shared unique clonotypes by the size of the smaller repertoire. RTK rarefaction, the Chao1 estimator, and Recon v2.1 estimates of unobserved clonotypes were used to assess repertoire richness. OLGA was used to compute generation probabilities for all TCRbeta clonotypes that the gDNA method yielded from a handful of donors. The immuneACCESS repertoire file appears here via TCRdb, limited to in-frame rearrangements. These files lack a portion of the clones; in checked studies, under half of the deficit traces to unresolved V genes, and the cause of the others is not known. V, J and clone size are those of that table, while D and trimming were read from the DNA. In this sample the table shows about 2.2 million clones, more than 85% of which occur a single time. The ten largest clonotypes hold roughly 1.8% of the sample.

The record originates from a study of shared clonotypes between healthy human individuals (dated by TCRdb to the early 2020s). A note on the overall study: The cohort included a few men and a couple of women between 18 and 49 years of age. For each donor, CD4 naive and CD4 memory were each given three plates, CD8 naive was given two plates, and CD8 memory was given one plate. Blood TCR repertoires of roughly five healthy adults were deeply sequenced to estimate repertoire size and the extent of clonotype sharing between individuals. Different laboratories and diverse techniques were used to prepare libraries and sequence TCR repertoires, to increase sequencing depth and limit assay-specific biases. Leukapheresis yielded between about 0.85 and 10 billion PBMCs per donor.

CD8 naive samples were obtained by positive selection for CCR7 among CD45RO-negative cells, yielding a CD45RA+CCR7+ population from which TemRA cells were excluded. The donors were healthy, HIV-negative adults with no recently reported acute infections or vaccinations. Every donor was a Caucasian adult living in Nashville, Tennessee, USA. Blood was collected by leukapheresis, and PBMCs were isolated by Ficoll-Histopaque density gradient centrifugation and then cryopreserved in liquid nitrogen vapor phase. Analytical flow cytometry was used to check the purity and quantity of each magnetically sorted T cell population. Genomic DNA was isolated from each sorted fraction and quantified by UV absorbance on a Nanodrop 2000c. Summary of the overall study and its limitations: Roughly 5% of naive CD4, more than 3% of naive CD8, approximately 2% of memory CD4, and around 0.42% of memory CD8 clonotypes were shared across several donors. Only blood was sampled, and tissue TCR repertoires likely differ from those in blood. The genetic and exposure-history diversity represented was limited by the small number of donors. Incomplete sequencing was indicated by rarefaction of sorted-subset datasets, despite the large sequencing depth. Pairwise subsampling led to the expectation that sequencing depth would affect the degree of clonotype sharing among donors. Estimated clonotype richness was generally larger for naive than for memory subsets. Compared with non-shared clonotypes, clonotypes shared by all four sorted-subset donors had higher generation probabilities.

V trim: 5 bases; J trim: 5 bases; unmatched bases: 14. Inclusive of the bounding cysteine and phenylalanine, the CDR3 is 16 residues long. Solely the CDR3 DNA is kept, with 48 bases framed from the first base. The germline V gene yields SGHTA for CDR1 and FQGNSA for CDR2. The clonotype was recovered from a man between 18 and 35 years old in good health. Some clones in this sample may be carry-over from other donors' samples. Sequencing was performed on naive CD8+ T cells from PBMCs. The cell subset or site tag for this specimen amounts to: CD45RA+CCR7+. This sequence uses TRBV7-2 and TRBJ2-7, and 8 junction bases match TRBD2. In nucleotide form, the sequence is TGTGCCAGCAGCCTTCTGATGTCGGGAGGGCCCCACGAGCAGTACTTC. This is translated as CASSLLMSGGPHEQYF.